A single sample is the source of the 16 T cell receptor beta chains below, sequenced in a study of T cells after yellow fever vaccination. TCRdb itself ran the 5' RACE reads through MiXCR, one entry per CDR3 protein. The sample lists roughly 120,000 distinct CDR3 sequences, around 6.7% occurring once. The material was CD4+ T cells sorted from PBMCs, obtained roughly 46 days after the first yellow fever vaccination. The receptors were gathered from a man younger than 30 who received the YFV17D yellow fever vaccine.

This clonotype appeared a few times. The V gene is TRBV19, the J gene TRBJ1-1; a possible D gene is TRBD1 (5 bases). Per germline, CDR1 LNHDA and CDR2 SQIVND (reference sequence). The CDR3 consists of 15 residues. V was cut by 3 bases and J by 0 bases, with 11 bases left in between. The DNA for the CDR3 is TGTGCCAGTAGTATCGGGGGAACAGTGAACACTGAAGCTTTCTTT. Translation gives CASSIGGTVNTEAFF.

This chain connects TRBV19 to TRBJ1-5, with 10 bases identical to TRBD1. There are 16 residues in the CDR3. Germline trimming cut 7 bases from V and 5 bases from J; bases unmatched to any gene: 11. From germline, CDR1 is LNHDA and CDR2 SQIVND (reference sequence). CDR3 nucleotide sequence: TGTGCCAGTAACTACTGGGACAGGGGACTGGATCAGCCCCAGCATTTT. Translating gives CASNYWDRGLDQPQHF.

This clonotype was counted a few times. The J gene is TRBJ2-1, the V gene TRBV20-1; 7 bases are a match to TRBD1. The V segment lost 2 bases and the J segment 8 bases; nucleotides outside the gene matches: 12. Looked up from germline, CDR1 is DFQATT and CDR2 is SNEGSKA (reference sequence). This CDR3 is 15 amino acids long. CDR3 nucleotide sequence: TGCAGTGCTAGACCCCACAGGGGTGGTAGCGATGAGCAGTTCTTC. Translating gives CSARPHRGGSDEQFF.

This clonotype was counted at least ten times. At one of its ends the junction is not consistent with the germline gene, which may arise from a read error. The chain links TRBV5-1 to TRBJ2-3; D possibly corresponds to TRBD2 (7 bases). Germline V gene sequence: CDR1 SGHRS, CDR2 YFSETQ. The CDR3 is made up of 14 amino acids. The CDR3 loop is CASSFGGPTDTQYF. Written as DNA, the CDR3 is TGTGCCAGCAGCTTCGGGGGGCCCACAGATACGCAGTATTTT.

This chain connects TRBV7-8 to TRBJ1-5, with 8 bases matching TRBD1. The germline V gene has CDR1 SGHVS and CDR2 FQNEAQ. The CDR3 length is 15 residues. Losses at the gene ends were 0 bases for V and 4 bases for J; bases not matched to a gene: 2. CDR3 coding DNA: TGTGCCAGCAGCTTAGCGGACAGGGTAAATCAGCCCCAGCATTTT. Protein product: CASSLADRVNQPQHF.

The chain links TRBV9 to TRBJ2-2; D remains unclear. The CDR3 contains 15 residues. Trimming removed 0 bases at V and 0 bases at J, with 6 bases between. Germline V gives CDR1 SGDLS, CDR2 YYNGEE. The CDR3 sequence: CASSVGWTNTGELFF. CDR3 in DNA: TGTGCCAGCAGCGTAGGATGGACGAACACCGGGGAGCTGTTTTTT.

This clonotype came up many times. For the CDR3, the DNA is TGCAGTGCTACAGGGAACACTGAAGCTTTCTTT. It codes for CSATGNTEAFF. This chain links TRBV20-1 with TRBJ1-1; D gene unclear. The CDR3 totals 11 residues. V lost 4 bases, J lost 1 base, and 4 bases lay in between. The germline gives CDR1 DFQATT, CDR2 SNEGSKA (reference sequence).

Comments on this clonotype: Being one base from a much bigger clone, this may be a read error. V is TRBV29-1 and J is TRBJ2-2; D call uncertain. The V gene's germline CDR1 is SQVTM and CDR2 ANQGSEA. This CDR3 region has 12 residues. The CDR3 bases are TGCAGCTGCAATGCGAACACCTGGGAGCTGTTTTTT. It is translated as CSCNANTWELFF.

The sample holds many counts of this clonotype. DNA for the CDR3: TGTGCCAGCAGCTCACCCAGGGGTCACCTCAGAAATCAGCCCCAGCATTTT. Encoded protein: CASSSPRGHLRNQPQHF. The chain carries TRBV28 and TRBJ1-5; D perhaps matches TRBD1 (6 bases). With 6 bases removed from V and 4 bases from J, the gap between germline ends came to 22 bases. The CDR3 has 17 residues. Germline V lookup: CDR1 MDHEN, CDR2 SYDVKM.

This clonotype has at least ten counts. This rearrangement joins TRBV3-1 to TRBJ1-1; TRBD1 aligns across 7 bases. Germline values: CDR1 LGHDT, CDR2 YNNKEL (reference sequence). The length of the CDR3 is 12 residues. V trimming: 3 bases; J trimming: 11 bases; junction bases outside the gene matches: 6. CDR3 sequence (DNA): TGTGCCAGCAGCCAGGCTAGGACAGGCGCTTTCTTT. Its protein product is CASSQARTGAFF.

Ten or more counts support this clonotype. CDR3 DNA: TGCGCCAGCAGCTTGGCTTTAGCGGAATACAATGAGCAGTTCTTC. Its translation: CASSLALAEYNEQFF. This chain connects TRBV5-1 to TRBJ2-1; maybe TRBD2 (6 bases). The length of the CDR3 is 15 residues. The germline V gene encodes CDR1 SGHRS and CDR2 YFSETQ. V was clipped by 0 bases and J by 4 bases, with 11 bases between them. Looking up the rest from reference TRBV5-1 and TRBJ2-1 gives the full variable domain: KAGVTQTPRYLIKTRGQQVTLSCSPISGHRSVSWYQQTPGQGLQFLFEYFSETQRNKGNFPGRFSGRQFSNSRSEMNVSTLELGDSALYLCASSLALAEYNEQFFGPGTRLTVL.

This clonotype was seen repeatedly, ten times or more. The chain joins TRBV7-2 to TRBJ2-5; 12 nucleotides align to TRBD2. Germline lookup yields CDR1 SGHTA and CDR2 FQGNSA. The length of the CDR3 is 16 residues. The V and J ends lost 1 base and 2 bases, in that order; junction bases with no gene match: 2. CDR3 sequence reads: CASSLGGLAGQETQYF. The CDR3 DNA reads TGTGCCAGCAGCTTAGGCGGACTAGCGGGACAAGAGACCCAGTACTTC. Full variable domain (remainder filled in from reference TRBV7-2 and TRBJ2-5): GAGVSQSPSNKVTEKGKDVELRCDPISGHTALYWYRQSLGQGLEFLIYFQGNSAPDKSGLPSDRFSAERTGGSVSTLTIQRTQQEDSAVYLCASSLGGLAGQETQYFGPGTRLLVL.

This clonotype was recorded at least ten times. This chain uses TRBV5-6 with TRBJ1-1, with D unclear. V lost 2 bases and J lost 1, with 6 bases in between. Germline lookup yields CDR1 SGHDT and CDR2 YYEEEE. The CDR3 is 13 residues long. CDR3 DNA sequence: TGTGCCAGCAGCTTACAACCGAACACTGAAGCTTTCTTT. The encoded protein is CASSLQPNTEAFF.

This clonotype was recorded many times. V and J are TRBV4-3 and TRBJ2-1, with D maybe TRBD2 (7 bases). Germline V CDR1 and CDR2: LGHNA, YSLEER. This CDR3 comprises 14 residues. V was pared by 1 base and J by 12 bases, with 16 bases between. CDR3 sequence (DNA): TGCGCCAGCAGCCAAGTTATAAGGGGGGGTGTGCAGTTCTTC. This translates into CASSQVIRGGVQFF.

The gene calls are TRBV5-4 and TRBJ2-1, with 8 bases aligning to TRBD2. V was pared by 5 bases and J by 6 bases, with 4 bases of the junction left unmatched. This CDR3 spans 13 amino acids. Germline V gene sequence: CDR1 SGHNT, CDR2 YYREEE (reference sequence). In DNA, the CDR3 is TGTGCCAGCAGAACGGGACTAGTCAATGAGCAGTTCTTC. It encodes CASRTGLVNEQFF.

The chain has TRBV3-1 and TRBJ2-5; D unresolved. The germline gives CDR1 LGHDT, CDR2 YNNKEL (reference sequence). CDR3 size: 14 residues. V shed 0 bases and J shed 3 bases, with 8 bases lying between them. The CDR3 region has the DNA TGTGCCAGCAGCCAAGATCCACGGGAAGAGACCCAGTACTTC. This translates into CASSQDPREETQYF.